What follows describes a single T cell receptor (beta chain). The antigen is undetermined. These data originate in a study of beta chain features in type 1 diabetes. General study findings and limits: In every one of the four CD4+ subsets, TCRB CDR3s were moderately but significantly shorter in Type 1 diabetes patients. Using cDNA template may skew counts toward highly expressing activated cells.

J was trimmed by 7 bases and V by 3 bases; bases with no gene match: 8. CDR1 and CDR2 (germline): SGDLS, YYNGEE. This CDR3 region has 14 residues. Via CD45RO/CCR7/CD25/CD127/CD95/CD27, cells of the CD4+ naive, central memory, regulatory and stem cell-like memory subsets were sorted. Investigators reverse transcribed all isolated RNA, so they sequenced expressed TCRB transcripts. The repertoire was sequenced with immunoSEQ multiplex PCR; TCRdb's copy has only in-frame clones and lacks some. The table has roughly 230,000 clones, under 13% seen once; the top ten hold roughly 0.017%. This TCR came from a young man with type 1 diabetes. The sequencing input was naive CD4+ T cells from blood. The V gene is TRBV9, the J gene TRBJ1-2; 8 positions match TRBD1. The DNA of the CDR3 is TGTGCCAGCAGCGACGACAGGGGATACGGTGGCTACACCTTC. Its protein product is CASSDDRGYGGYTF.